The 15 T cell receptor beta chains listed next were all sequenced from one sample in a study of cytomegalovirus exposure and HLA in healthy donors. The PCR was carried out with 60 Vbeta primers and 13 Jbeta primers. Repertoires were generated with immunoSEQ multiplex PCR, while TCRdb's copy carries only in-frame clones and drops some. The sample includes over 80,000 clones, approximately 72% of them seen just once. The sample was PBMCs. Receptors originate from a woman between 35 and 50 years old in good health and CMV-seronegative.

CDR3 DNA: TGTGCCAGCAGCCTCCCGAAAAGGACAGGGGGGGAAAAACTGTTTTTT. It is translated as CASSLPKRTGGEKLFF. The chain combines TRBV7-6 with TRBJ1-4, with 10 positions matching TRBD1. Germline-derived CDR1 and CDR2 are SGHVS and FNYEAQ. Trimming took 5 bases from V and 8 from J; bases not matched to a gene: 11. CDR3 length: 16 residues.

This chain uses TRBV7-2 with TRBJ1-4; D is uncertain. The length of the CDR3 is 16 residues. V shed 2 bases and J shed 5 bases, with 15 bases lying between them. In germline, CDR1 is SGHTA, CDR2 FQGNSA. CDR3 bases: TGTGCCAGCAGCTTATCTTACAGCCCCTTAAATGAAAAACTGTTTTTT. Amino acid sequence: CASSLSYSPLNEKLFF.

The chain couples TRBV18 to TRBJ2-3; weak D call: TRBD2 (6 bases). Per the germline V gene, CDR1 is KGHSH and CDR2 is LQKENI. The V gene lost 4 bases and the J gene lost 2 bases, with 7 bases spanning the gap. The CDR3 is 13 amino acids. The CDR3 DNA sequence: TGTGCCAGCTCACTGGACTACACAGATACGCAGTATTTT. Translating it yields CASSLDYTDTQYF.

This clone was recorded once. This rearrangement joins TRBV5-1 to TRBJ1-4; 8 bases align to TRBD1. The length of the CDR3 is 16 residues. Trimming at V came to 3 bases and at J to 3 bases, leaving 7 bases not matched to a gene. CDR1 is SGHRS and CDR2 is YFSETQ in the germline V gene. The CDR3 protein is CASSWTGLGANEKLFF. As DNA, the CDR3 is TGCGCCAGCAGCTGGACAGGGTTAGGAGCTAATGAAAAACTGTTTTTT.

CDR3: CASSSTGTSSNEQFF. CDR3 coding DNA: TGTGCCAGCAGCAGCACCGGGACTAGCTCCAATGAGCAGTTCTTC. The chain has TRBV9 and TRBJ2-1; TRBD2 aligns across 9 bases. Germline V CDR1 and CDR2: SGDLS, YYNGEE. This CDR3 spans 15 amino acids. Trimming took 4 bases from V and 6 from J; bases not matched to a gene: 8.

This chain joins TRBV7-9 and TRBJ1-2; D is undetermined. Per the germline V gene, CDR1 is SEHNR and CDR2 is FQNEAQ (reference sequence). This CDR3 comprises 14 residues. Trimming took off 1 base at V and 6 bases at J, with 12 bases between the two ends. The CDR3 nucleotides are TGTGCCAGCAGCTTAGGACGCGGATATAATGGCTACACCTTC. Protein product: CASSLGRGYNGYTF.

J is TRBJ2-1 and V is TRBV28, with a possible D match to TRBD2 (5 bases). The CDR3 spans 12 residues. The germline CDR1 and CDR2 sequences are MDHEN and SYDVKM. V shed 2 bases and J shed 7 bases, with 6 bases lying between them. CDR3 protein: CASSLTRNEQFF. CDR3 sequence (DNA): TGTGCCAGCAGTTTAACTAGAAATGAGCAGTTCTTC.

The rearrangement joins TRBV29-1 to TRBJ2-7; D might be TRBD1 (8 bases). Per germline, CDR1 SQVTM and CDR2 ANQGSEA. The CDR3 contains 12 residues. The V and J ends lost 5 bases and 2 bases respectively, with 10 bases between them. CDR3 sequence (DNA): TGCAGCGTTACAGGGGGGGCCTACGAGCAGTACTTC. Its translation: CSVTGGAYEQYF.

This chain uses TRBV28 with TRBJ2-1; possible D gene TRBD1, 6 bases. Germline assignment: CDR1 MDHEN and CDR2 SYDVKM. The ends were cut back, 2 bases at V and 6 bases at J, with 20 bases in the middle. This CDR3 is built from 17 residues. For the CDR3, the DNA is TGTGCCAGCAGTTTACCGAACAGGGTCAAGGGGTCCAATGAGCAGTTCTTC. This gives the protein CASSLPNRVKGSNEQFF.

The gene calls are TRBV6-5 and TRBJ2-2, with D unresolved. V was clipped by 7 bases and J by 1 base, with 7 bases between them. The CDR3 spans 13 residues. The germline gives CDR1 MNHEY, CDR2 SVGAGI. The CDR3 is CASKTGNTGELFF. The DNA for the CDR3 is TGTGCCAGCAAGACTGGGAACACCGGGGAGCTGTTTTTT.

J is TRBJ2-3 and V is TRBV18; 7 bases map to TRBD2. Germline V gene data show CDR1 as KGHSH and CDR2 as LQKENI. The ends lost 1 base at V and 0 bases at J; junction bases unmatched: 4. This CDR3 has 16 amino acids. In DNA, the CDR3 is TGTGCCAGCTCACCACTGGGCGGGAGTAGCACAGATACGCAGTATTTT. This gives the protein CASSPLGGSSTDTQYF.

The chain uses TRBV13 and TRBJ2-7; 9 nucleotides agree with TRBD2. Germline CDR1 reads PRHDT; CDR2 reads FYEKMQ (reference sequence). Unmatched junction bases numbered 13, after V lost 4 bases and J lost 0 bases. The CDR3 covers 18 residues. The CDR3 here is CASSSFLLAGMSSYEQYF. The CDR3 coding sequence is TGTGCCAGCAGCTCATTTCTACTAGCGGGTATGAGCTCCTACGAGCAGTACTTC.

The V and J genes are TRBV6-4 and TRBJ2-3, with D possibly matching TRBD2 (6 bases). The CDR3 extends over 15 amino acids. Between the trimmed V and J ends, which lost 2 bases and 2 bases, there was a span of 11 bases. CDR1 and CDR2 (germline): MRHNA, SNTAGT. The CDR3 nucleotides read TGTGCCAGCAGTGACGGGGGGACCCCCACAGATACGCAGTATTTT. Translating it yields CASSDGGTPTDTQYF.

This clone was observed a handful of times. This sequence joins TRBV28 and TRBJ2-7; 11 bases agree with TRBD1. V gave up 4 bases and J gave up 2 bases; unmatched junction bases: 13. Germline assignment: CDR1 MDHEN and CDR2 SYDVKM. The CDR3 runs to 18 residues. The CDR3 is CASSSPINPGQGAYEQYF. CDR3 nucleotide sequence: TGTGCCAGCAGTTCGCCAATCAATCCGGGACAGGGGGCCTACGAGCAGTACTTC.

A few counts support this clone. The chain recombines TRBV11-2 with TRBJ2-1; 10 nucleotides align to TRBD2. Trimming took 1 base from V and 8 from J; bases not matched to a gene: 11. Germline V gene data show CDR1 as SGHAT and CDR2 as FQNNGV. The length of the CDR3 is 17 residues. The CDR3 coding sequence is TGTGCCAGCAGCTTAGGGAGCGGGCTAGCGGGAGCCTATGAGCAGTTCTTC. It specifies CASSLGSGLAGAYEQFF.